Shown below are 16 T cell receptor beta chains from a single sample sequenced in a study of lymphopenia after photon versus proton radiotherapy. Sequenced by immunoSEQ multiplex PCR; TCRdb stores in-frame clones only, minus some. This sample has roughly 42,000 clones, with over 75% found just once. Sequences were derived from peripheral blood, sampled from a patient treated with photon-based radiotherapy. All receptors come from a man between 35 and 55 years old with gastric cancer.

Only a few counts were recorded for this clone. This CDR3 is also generated by other DNA sequences in the sample. The chain recombines TRBV5-1 with TRBJ1-5; D is unclear. The CDR3 covers 13 residues. Germline CDR1 SGHRS, CDR2 YFSETQ. V was pared by 4 bases and J by 6 bases, with 11 bases between. CDR3 bases: TGCGCCAGCAGCGAAGGCCCGGGTCAGCCCCAGCATTTT. This gives the protein CASSEGPGQPQHF. The variable domain in full, completed from reference TRBV5-1 and TRBJ1-5, reads KAGVTQTPRYLIKTRGQQVTLSCSPISGHRSVSWYQQTPGQGLQFLFEYFSETQRNKGNFPGRFSGRQFSNSRSEMNVSTLELGDSALYLCASSEGPGQPQHFGDGTRLSIL.

The chain carries TRBV18 and TRBJ1-3, with D possibly TRBD1 on 6 matching bases. From germline, CDR1 is KGHSH and CDR2 LQKENI. Trimming cost V 2 bases and J 0 bases, with 17 bases left between them. This CDR3 comprises 18 residues. Here the CDR3 reads CASSPAAGAVGSGNTIYF. The CDR3 DNA is TGTGCCAGCTCACCAGCGGCAGGGGCGGTGGGCTCTGGAAACACCATATATTTT. Looking up the rest from reference TRBV18 and TRBJ1-3 gives the full variable domain: NAGVMQNPRHLVRRRGQEARLRCSPMKGHSHVYWYRQLPEEGLKFMVYLQKENIIDESGMPKERFSAEFPKEGPSILRIQQVVRGDSAAYFCASSPAAGAVGSGNTIYFGEGSWLTVV.

In DNA form, the CDR3 reads TGTGCCAGCTCACCAGAACAGGGCAACTCTGGAAACACCATATATTTT. Encoded protein: CASSPEQGNSGNTIYF. The rearrangement links TRBV18 to TRBJ1-3; D is perhaps TRBD1 (6 bases). V was shortened by 2 bases and J by 0 bases, with 11 bases between the two germline ends. The germline V gene has CDR1 KGHSH and CDR2 LQKENI. There are 16 residues in the CDR3.

DNA for the CDR3: TGTGCCAGCAGCTTGGGTGGGGATAGCAATCAGCCCCAGCATTTT. Translated: CASSLGGDSNQPQHF. This rearrangement joins TRBV5-8 to TRBJ1-5, with no clear D. V was cut by 0 bases and J by 0 bases, with 7 bases left in between. The germline V gene encodes CDR1 SGHTS and CDR2 YDEGEE. CDR3 length: 15 residues. The full variable domain, in which reference TRBV5-8 and TRBJ1-5 provide the parts outside the CDR3, is EAGVTQSPTHLIKTRGQQATLRCSPISGHTSVYWYQQALGLGLQFLLWYDEGEERNRGNFPPRFSGRQFPNYSSELNVNALELEDSALYLCASSLGGDSNQPQHFGDGTRLSIL.

The chain couples TRBV11-2 to TRBJ1-1; 9 positions match TRBD1. V dropped 8 bases and J dropped 7; count of bases not matched to a gene: 8. The germline V gene encodes CDR1 SGHAT and CDR2 FQNNGV. The CDR3 has 13 residues. The CDR3 nucleotides are TGTGCCAGCGGGGGACAGGGAAGAATTGAAGCTTTCTTT. It specifies CASGGQGRIEAFF.

This chain links TRBV7-2 with TRBJ2-1; no clear D gene. V was cut by 5 bases and J by 2 bases, with 7 bases left in between. Per the germline V gene, CDR1 is SGHTA and CDR2 is FQGNSA. This CDR3 is built from 13 residues. CDR3 sequence: CASSLGTYNEQFF. The CDR3, as DNA: TGTGCCAGCAGCCTGGGGACCTACAATGAGCAGTTCTTC.

CDR3 bases: TGTGCCAGCAGCTCCGGGACTAGCGGGGGGGCCGTCGATACGCAGTATTTT. Its translation: CASSSGTSGGAVDTQYF. The chain has TRBV7-2 and TRBJ2-3; 16 bases are shared with TRBD2. This CDR3 is 17 amino acids long. The V gene's germline CDR1 is SGHTA and CDR2 FQGNSA. V shed 4 bases and J 6 bases; nucleotides not matched to a gene: 7.

The chain recombines TRBV30 with TRBJ1-3, with TRBD1 matching 9 bases. CDR3 length: 13 residues. J was trimmed by 3 bases and V by 7 bases; bases with no gene match: 4. Germline CDR1 and CDR2: GTSNPN and SVGIG (reference sequence). The CDR3 DNA is TGTGCCTCCACAGGGGGCAATGGAAACACCATATATTTT. Its protein product is CASTGGNGNTIYF. Variable domain in full (rest from reference TRBV30 and TRBJ1-3): SQTIHQWPATLVQPVGSPLSLECTVEGTSNPNLYWYRQAAGRGLQLLFYSVGIGQISSEVPQNLSASRPQDRQFILSSKKLLLSDSGFYLCASTGGNGNTIYFGEGSWLTVV.

V usage is TRBV4-3 and J usage is TRBJ2-7, with TRBD1 matching over 8 bases. With V trimmed by 0 bases and J by 4 bases, 5 bases remained unmatched. Germline-derived CDR1 and CDR2 are LGHNA and YSLEER. The CDR3 spans 15 residues. For the CDR3, the DNA is TGCGCCAGCAGCCAAGATCGGGACAGGCGGTACGAGCAGTACTTC. Protein product: CASSQDRDRRYEQYF.

This chain's CDR3 is CASSLGGGPQETQYF. The CDR3 bases are TGTGCCAGCAGTTTAGGCGGGGGGCCACAAGAGACCCAGTACTTC. The chain has TRBV27 and TRBJ2-5, with 8 bases aligning to TRBD2. The CDR3 is 15 residues long. The ends lost 2 bases at V and 2 bases at J; junction bases unmatched: 4. Germline assignment: CDR1 MNHEY and CDR2 SMNVEV (reference sequence).

This chain connects TRBV5-5 to TRBJ1-5; D ambiguous. V lost 3 bases and J 8 bases, leaving 15 bases between the germline ends. This CDR3 is 14 amino acids long. Germline CDR1 SGHKS, CDR2 YYEKEE (reference sequence). The CDR3 coding sequence is TGTGCCAGCAGCTACGGAAGAGCTTATGAGCCCCAGCATTTT. It codes for CASSYGRAYEPQHF.

V usage is TRBV18 and J usage is TRBJ1-1, with 7 bases aligning to TRBD1. The CDR3 consists of 13 residues. Germline CDR1 is KGHSH and CDR2 is LQKENI. V shed 6 bases and J 6 bases; nucleotides not matched to a gene: 7. This CDR3 reads CASSTQGVPEAFF. The CDR3 nucleotides are TGTGCCAGCTCGACGCAGGGGGTCCCTGAAGCTTTCTTT.

In DNA form, the CDR3 reads TGTGCCTGGGGACGGTGGGCTGGAAACACCATATATTTT. Translation: CAWGRWAGNTIYF. The chain has TRBV30 and TRBJ1-3; no firm D call. This CDR3 is built from 13 residues. Germline CDR1 is GTSNPN and CDR2 is SVGIG (reference sequence). Trimming left V 5 bases short and J 2 bases short, with 10 bases between.

The CDR3 sequence is CASSRGGLRTMINTGELFF. The DNA for the CDR3 is TGCGCCAGCAGCCGGGGCGGGTTGAGGACGATGATCAACACCGGGGAGCTGTTTTTT. This rearrangement joins TRBV5-1 to TRBJ2-2; D is possibly TRBD1 or TRBD2 (5 bases each). Germline V gives CDR1 SGHRS, CDR2 YFSETQ. The length of the CDR3 is 19 residues. Trimming took 4 bases from V and 2 from J, leaving 24 bases between them.

This chain connects TRBV6-5 to TRBJ1-1; 9 bases are shared with TRBD1. V lost 7 bases and J lost 5; bases outside the gene matches: 5. The germline gives CDR1 MNHEY, CDR2 SVGAGI. This CDR3 spans 13 amino acids. CDR3 region: CASITGGATEAFF. CDR3 DNA: TGTGCCAGCATCACAGGGGGCGCGACTGAAGCTTTCTTT.

The chain uses TRBV5-1 and TRBJ2-5; D might be TRBD1 (5 bases). Germline V lookup: CDR1 SGHRS, CDR2 YFSETQ. Between the trimmed V and J ends, which lost 4 bases and 5 bases, there was a span of 9 bases. The CDR3 is made up of 12 amino acids. CDR3 nucleotides: TGCGCCAGCAGCCTGTACAGGGAGACCCAGTACTTC. Protein: CASSLYRETQYF.